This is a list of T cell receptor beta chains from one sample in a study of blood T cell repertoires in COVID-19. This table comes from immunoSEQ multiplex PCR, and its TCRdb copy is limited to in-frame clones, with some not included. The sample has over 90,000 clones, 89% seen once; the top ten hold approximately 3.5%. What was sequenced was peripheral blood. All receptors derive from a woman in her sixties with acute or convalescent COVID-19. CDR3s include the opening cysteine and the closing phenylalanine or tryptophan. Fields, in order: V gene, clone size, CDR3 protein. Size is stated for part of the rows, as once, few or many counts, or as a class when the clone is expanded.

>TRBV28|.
CASITGGATNEKLFF
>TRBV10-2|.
CASSTDRVGWETQYF
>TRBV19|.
CASSMGTGGAAEAFF
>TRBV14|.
CASSPLGGRGSHNEQFF
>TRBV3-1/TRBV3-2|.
CASSAWTGTFEAFF
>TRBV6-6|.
CASSYGTGTYGYTF
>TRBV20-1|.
CSGKDRDLAFF
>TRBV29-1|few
CSVEEALQGFEAFF
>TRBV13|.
CASSFTGTSGNEQFF
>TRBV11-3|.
CASSLQGPTDTQYF
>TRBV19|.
CASSTNSYGYTF
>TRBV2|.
CARETGGASDTQYF
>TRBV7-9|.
CASSPGQGRNTEAFF
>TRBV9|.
CASSVTGGLNSPLHF
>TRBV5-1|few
CASSSSIREGYTF
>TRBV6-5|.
CASSYGVASGNEQFF
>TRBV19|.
CASTTGGNQPQHF
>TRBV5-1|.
CASSLTGQDSYEQYF
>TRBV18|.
CASSPGTSGTYNEQFF
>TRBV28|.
CASTPQTIMNTEAFF
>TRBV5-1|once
CASSFGHTGGERETQYF
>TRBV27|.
CASSQDRSYGYTF
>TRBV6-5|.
CASSYFGTGTDTEAFF
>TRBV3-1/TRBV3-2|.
CASSLMTGFEAFF
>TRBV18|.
CASSPRAVMDSNQPQHF
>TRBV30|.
CAWKEQGGNTIYF
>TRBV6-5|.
CASSYVTGGNGYTF
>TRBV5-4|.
CASSTIGTEAFF
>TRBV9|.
CASSVVGSPGNEQFF